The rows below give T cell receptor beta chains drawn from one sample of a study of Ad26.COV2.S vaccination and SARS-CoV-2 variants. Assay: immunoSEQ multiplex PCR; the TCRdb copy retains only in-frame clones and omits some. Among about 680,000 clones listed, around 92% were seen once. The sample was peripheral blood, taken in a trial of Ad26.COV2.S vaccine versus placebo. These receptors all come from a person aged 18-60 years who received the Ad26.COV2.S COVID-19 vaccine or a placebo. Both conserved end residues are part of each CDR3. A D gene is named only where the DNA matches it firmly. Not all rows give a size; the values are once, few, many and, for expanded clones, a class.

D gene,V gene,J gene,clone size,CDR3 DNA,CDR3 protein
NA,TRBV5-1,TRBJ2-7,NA,TGCGCCAGCAGCTCCAAGGGCCCCCAGTACGAGCAGTACTTC,CASSSKGPQYEQYF
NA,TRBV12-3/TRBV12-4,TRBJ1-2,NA,TGTGCCAGCAGCCCTAGGAACTATGGCTACACCTTC,CASSPRNYGYTF
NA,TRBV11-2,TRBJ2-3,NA,TGTGCCAGCAGCTTAGAAAGAGGGAGGGGGATTAGAGATACGCAGTATTTT,CASSLERGRGIRDTQYF
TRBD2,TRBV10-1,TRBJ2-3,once,TGCGCCAGCAGTGAGTCCAGCGGGAGGGCCACAGATACGCAGTATTTT,CASSESSGRATDTQYF
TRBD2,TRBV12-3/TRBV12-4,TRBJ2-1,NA,TGTGCCAGCAGCGGGACTAGCAACAATGAGCAGTTCTTC,CASSGTSNNEQFF
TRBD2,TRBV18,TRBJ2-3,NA,TGTGCCAGCTCACCGCGACTAGCGGGAGAACCAGATACGCAGTATTTT,CASSPRLAGEPDTQYF
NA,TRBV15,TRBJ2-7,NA,TGTGCCACCAGCAGAGAACGGGAATACGAGCAGTACTTC,CATSREREYEQYF
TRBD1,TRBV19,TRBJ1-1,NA,TGTGCCAGTAGGGGACAGTACACTGAAGCTTTCTTT,CASRGQYTEAFF
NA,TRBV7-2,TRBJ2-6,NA,TGTGCCAGTAACCCCTCTGGGGCCAACGTCCTGACTTTC,CASNPSGANVLTF
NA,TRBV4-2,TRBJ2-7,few,TGTGCCAGCAGCCAAGCCTCAAGCTCCTACGAGCAGTACTTC,CASSQASSSYEQYF
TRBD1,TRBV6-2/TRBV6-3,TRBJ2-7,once,TGTGCCAGCAGTGTTACCGGGACAGGGAGATACGAGCAGTACTTC,CASSVTGTGRYEQYF
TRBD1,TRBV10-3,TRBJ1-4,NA,TGTGCCATCAGTGAGTTCAGTGGGACAGGGTATGAAAAACTGTTTTTT,CAISEFSGTGYEKLFF
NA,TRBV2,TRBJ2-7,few,TGTGCCAGCAGTCAGGAGGTCGGCGTCTACGAGCAGTACTTC,CASSQEVGVYEQYF
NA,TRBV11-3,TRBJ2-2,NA,TGTGCCAGCAGCTTGGATACATACAACGGGGAGCTGTTTTTT,CASSLDTYNGELFF
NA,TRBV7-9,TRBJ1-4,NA,TGTGCCAGCAGTCTGGCGGGGGGAGAATGGGAAAAACTGTTTTTT,CASSLAGGEWEKLFF
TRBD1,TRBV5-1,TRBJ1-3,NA,TGCGCCAGCAGCTGGTACTCCGGGACAGGGACTGGAAACACCATATATTTT,CASSWYSGTGTGNTIYF
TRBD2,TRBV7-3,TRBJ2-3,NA,TGTGCCAGCAGCCTTGGACTAGCGCAAGATACGCAGTATTTT,CASSLGLAQDTQYF
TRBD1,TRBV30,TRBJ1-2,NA,TGTGCCTGGGGGCGAGGGGGCCCCCTTGGCTACACCTTC,CAWGRGGPLGYTF
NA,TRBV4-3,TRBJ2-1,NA,TGCGCCAGCAGCCAAGAAGGGGGGAAGCAGTTCTTC,CASSQEGGKQFF
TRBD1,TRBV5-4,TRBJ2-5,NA,TGTGCCAGCAGCAAGGGACAGGTCCAAGAGACCCAGTACTTC,CASSKGQVQETQYF
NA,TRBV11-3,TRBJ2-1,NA,TGTGCCAGCAGTTATACAGGGAATGAGCAGTTCTTC,CASSYTGNEQFF
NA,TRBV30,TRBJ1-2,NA,TGTGCCTGGAGTGTACAGACGGGATATGGCTACACCTTC,CAWSVQTGYGYTF
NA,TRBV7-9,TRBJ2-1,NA,TGTGCCAGCAGCTTGTTTATGGGGGTGGATCTGTTCTTC,CASSLFMGVDLFF
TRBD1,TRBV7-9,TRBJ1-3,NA,TGTGCCAGCAGCCTGACAGGGGCCTGGGATGGAAACACCATATATTTT,CASSLTGAWDGNTIYF
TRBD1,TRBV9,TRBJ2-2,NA,TGTGCCAGCAGCGTAATGACAGGGGGAGGGACCGGGGAGCTGTTTTTT,CASSVMTGGGTGELFF
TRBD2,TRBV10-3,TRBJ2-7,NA,TGTGCCATCAGTAGGACTAGCTGGACGGAGCAGTACTTC,CAISRTSWTEQYF
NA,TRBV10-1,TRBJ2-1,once,TGCGCCAGCAGTGAAGGCGCTCTCGGTTACAATGAGCAGTTCTTC,CASSEGALGYNEQFF
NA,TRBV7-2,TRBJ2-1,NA,TGTGCCAGCAGCTACGGACTAGAGCAGTTCTTC,CASSYGLEQFF
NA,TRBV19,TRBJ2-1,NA,TGTGCCAGTAGTAACCGAGGCTACAATGAGCAGTTCTTC,CASSNRGYNEQFF
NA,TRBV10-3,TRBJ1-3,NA,TGTGCCATCAGAGACAGTAGCTCTGGAAACACCATATATTTT,CAIRDSSSGNTIYF
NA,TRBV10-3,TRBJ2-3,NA,TGTGCCATCAGTGAGTCCAGGGGAGCAGATACGCAGTATTTT,CAISESRGADTQYF
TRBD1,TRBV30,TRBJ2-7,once,TGTGCCTGGAGTCGTGGACAGGGGAGCTCCTACGAGCAGTACTTC,CAWSRGQGSSYEQYF
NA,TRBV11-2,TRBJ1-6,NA,TGTGCCAGCAGCTTAGTGACGGTGCGCTCACCCCTCCACTTT,CASSLVTVRSPLHF
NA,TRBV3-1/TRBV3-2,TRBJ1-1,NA,TGTGCCAGCAGCTCAGGGTTTATGAACACTGAAGCTTTCTTT,CASSSGFMNTEAFF
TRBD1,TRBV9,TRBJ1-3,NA,TGTGCCAGCAGCCCACGTGTGACAGGGTCCATCTACAACACCATATATTTT,CASSPRVTGSIYNTIYF
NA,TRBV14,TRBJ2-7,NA,TGTGCCAGCAGCCAAGACCTCTACAGGTCCTACGAGCAGTACTTC,CASSQDLYRSYEQYF
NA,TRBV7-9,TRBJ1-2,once,TGTGCCAGCAGCTTGGATTCGGGGACCACTAACTATGGCTACACCTTC,CASSLDSGTTNYGYTF
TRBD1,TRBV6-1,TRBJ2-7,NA,TGTGCCAGCAGTGAATTGCCGTTAGGACAGGGGACCTACGAGCAGTACTTC,CASSELPLGQGTYEQYF
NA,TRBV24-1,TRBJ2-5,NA,TGTGCCACCAGTGGGTCGGAAGGAGCCAGGAAAGAGACCCAGTACTTC,CATSGSEGARKETQYF
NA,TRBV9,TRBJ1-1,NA,TGTGCCAGCAGCGGGGGAGGTACTGAAGCTTTCTTT,CASSGGGTEAFF
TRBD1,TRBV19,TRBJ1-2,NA,TGTGCCAGTACCCGGGACAGCCCTAACTATGGCTACACCTTC,CASTRDSPNYGYTF